This is a list of T cell receptor beta chains from one sample in a study of shared clonotypes between healthy human individuals. Profiling relied on immunoSEQ multiplex PCR, and the TCRdb table lists in-frame clones only, not all of them. In the table there are over a million clones, about 75% of which are singletons. The sample consisted of memory CD4+ T cells sorted from blood. These receptors were collected from a man younger than 35 in good health. Each CDR3 is given with its conserved first and last residue. The order of the fields is V gene, D gene, J gene, clone size, CDR3 protein, CDR3 DNA. A D gene is named only where the DNA matches it firmly. Clone size is given for some rows only: seen once, a few or many times, or a class if the clone is expanded.

TRBV5-4	.	TRBJ1-2	once	CASSSARGVSGYTF	TGTGCCAGCAGCTCCGCCCGCGGGGTCTCTGGCTACACCTTC
TRBV30	.	TRBJ1-5	once	CAWNLQGGGNQPQHF	TGTGCCTGGAACCTTCAAGGGGGGGGAAATCAGCCCCAGCATTTT
TRBV6-1	TRBD1	TRBJ1-5	few	CASSGGGRGRNQPQHF	TGTGCCAGCAGTGGCGGCGGCAGGGGGAGGAATCAGCCCCAGCATTTT
TRBV19	.	TRBJ1-4	.	CASRPGATNEKLFF	TGTGCCAGTAGACCGGGGGCAACTAATGAAAAACTGTTTTTT
TRBV7-8	.	TRBJ1-5	once	CASSFGGTSNQPQHF	TGTGCCAGCAGCTTTGGGGGGACGAGCAATCAGCCCCAGCATTTT
TRBV10-1	.	TRBJ1-1	few	CASSESRGQAFF	TGCGCCAGCAGTGAGTCACGGGGGCAAGCTTTCTTT
TRBV6-5	TRBD1	TRBJ2-1	once	CASRQDRGYYNEQFF	TGTGCCAGCAGACAAGACAGGGGGTACTACAATGAGCAGTTCTTC
TRBV4-3	.	TRBJ2-2	few	CASSPGTPVHPAGELFF	TGCGCCAGCAGCCCCGGGACCCCCGTTCATCCCGCCGGGGAGCTGTTTTTT
TRBV5-4	TRBD1	TRBJ1-1	.	CASSIGQGGVNTEAFF	TGTGCCAGCAGCATTGGACAGGGCGGGGTCAACACTGAAGCTTTCTTT
TRBV30	TRBD1	TRBJ1-2	.	CAWRKGTGEGEGYTF	TGTGCCTGGAGGAAGGGGACAGGGGAAGGCGAGGGCTACACCTTC
TRBV5-1	.	TRBJ2-1	.	CASSSGIAGNEQFF	TGCGCCAGCAGCTCGGGGATTGCCGGCAATGAGCAGTTCTTC
TRBV7-2	.	TRBJ2-2	.	CASSPFIGRNSNTGELFF	TGTGCCAGCAGCCCTTTCATTGGGCGGAACTCGAACACCGGGGAGCTGTTTTTT
TRBV2	.	TRBJ2-2	.	CASSPSMDTGELFF	TGTGCCAGCAGTCCCTCTATGGACACCGGGGAGCTGTTTTTT
TRBV5-6	.	TRBJ2-5	.	CASSGGGQKETQYF	TGTGCCAGCAGCGGGGGTGGACAGAAAGAGACCCAGTACTTC
TRBV4-1	.	TRBJ1-1	.	CASSQVPGTEAFF	TGCGCCAGCAGCCAAGTCCCGGGGACTGAAGCTTTCTTT
TRBV5-1	.	TRBJ2-5	.	CASSLVGGPGETQYF	TGCGCCAGCAGCTTGGTGGGCGGGCCCGGAGAGACCCAGTACTTC
TRBV10-3	TRBD1	TRBJ2-6	.	CAISSQGAAISGANVLTF	TGTGCCATCAGCTCCCAGGGGGCCGCGATCTCTGGGGCCAACGTCCTGACTTTC
TRBV14	TRBD2	TRBJ2-7	few	CATGLAGSREQYF	TGTGCCACCGGCCTAGCGGGGAGTCGGGAGCAGTACTTC
TRBV2	.	TRBJ2-2	.	CASSALDAGELFF	TGTGCCAGCAGTGCTTTGGACGCCGGGGAGCTGTTTTTT
TRBV5-4	.	TRBJ1-2	.	CASSLGESPLANYGYTF	TGTGCCAGCAGCTTGGGGGAGTCACCGTTAGCTAACTATGGCTACACCTTC
TRBV4-3	.	TRBJ2-2	.	CASSDGGWGDNTGELFF	TGCGCCAGCAGCGACGGGGGATGGGGGGACAACACCGGGGAGCTGTTTTTT
TRBV5-4	TRBD1	TRBJ2-1	.	CASSLGTGGFSSYNEQFF	TGTGCCAGCAGCTTGGGGACAGGGGGATTTAGCTCCTACAATGAGCAGTTCTTC
TRBV7-6	TRBD2	TRBJ2-3	many	CASVQRGAGGTDTQYF	TGTGCCAGCGTCCAGCGGGGGGCGGGGGGCACAGATACGCAGTATTTT
TRBV27	.	TRBJ1-2	.	CASSLRGSFSGYTF	TGTGCCAGCAGTTTACGGGGCAGCTTTTCAGGCTACACCTTC
TRBV9	.	TRBJ1-1	few	CASSVDVGAEAFF	TGTGCCAGCAGCGTAGACGTGGGGGCTGAAGCTTTCTTT
TRBV4-1	.	TRBJ2-5	.	CASSQEGSQETQYF	TGCGCCAGCAGCCAAGAAGGGAGTCAAGAGACCCAGTACTTC
TRBV2	TRBD1	TRBJ2-6	once	CASSQGRGSSGANVLTF	TGTGCCAGCAGCCAAGGCAGGGGGTCCTCTGGTGCCAACGTCCTGACTTTC
TRBV10-3	TRBD2	TRBJ2-7	.	CAISSGLAETYEQYF	TGTGCCATCAGCTCAGGACTAGCGGAGACCTACGAGCAGTACTTC
TRBV18	TRBD1	TRBJ1-1	.	CASSPETGGNTEAFF	TGTGCCAGCTCACCAGAGACAGGGGGAAACACTGAAGCTTTCTTT
TRBV5-1	TRBD2	TRBJ2-2	few	CASSALTSGASGELFF	TGCGCCAGCAGCGCCCTGACTAGCGGTGCCTCCGGGGAGCTGTTTTTT
TRBV11-2	TRBD2	TRBJ2-5	.	CASSLQRGSEETQYF	TGTGCCAGCAGCTTACAGCGGGGAAGCGAAGAGACCCAGTACTTC
TRBV19	.	TRBJ2-6	.	CASSSGPRKGTGANVLTF	TGTGCCAGTAGTTCCGGGCCCAGGAAAGGGACTGGGGCCAACGTCCTGACTTTC
TRBV5-1	.	TRBJ2-7	.	CASRPTGLDEQYF	TGCGCCAGCAGGCCGACAGGCCTCGACGAGCAGTACTTC
TRBV7-2	.	TRBJ2-7	.	CASSPSSGQLSREQYF	TGTGCCAGCAGCCCCTCCTCAGGACAGCTATCGCGCGAGCAGTACTTC
TRBV9	TRBD2	TRBJ2-5	.	CASSVGLAGGETQYF	TGTGCCAGCAGCGTGGGACTAGCGGGAGGGGAGACCCAGTACTTC
TRBV4-3	.	TRBJ2-7	.	CASSQDRSYEQYF	TGCGCCAGCAGCCAAGATCGTAGTTACGAGCAGTACTTC
TRBV23-1	.	TRBJ1-5	.	CASSQFEHSNQPQHF	TGCGCCAGCAGTCAATTTGAGCATAGCAATCAGCCCCAGCATTTT
TRBV6-1	.	TRBJ2-3	.	CASSEASGVTQYF	TGTGCCAGCAGTGAAGCGAGTGGTGTTACGCAGTATTTT
TRBV19	TRBD2	TRBJ2-1	.	CASRGVGGSYNEQFF	TGTGCCAGTAGGGGGGTTGGCGGGAGCTACAATGAGCAGTTCTTC
TRBV6-4	.	TRBJ2-7	.	CASSVHSESPLQYF	TGTGCCAGCAGTGTACACTCCGAATCTCCCCTGCAGTACTTC